This TCR beta chain was retrieved from a study of T cell responses to AZD1222 COVID-19 vaccine. About the study: Second-dose intervals near 4 or 12 weeks were combined. Study results and caveats: Repertoires were obtained only post-peak T cell response. Targeting of unmutated variant regions was reportedly seen in nearly half of spike-specific TCRs. The donor cohort was predominantly white British with a female majority, and clonal diversity may have been underestimated.

Notes on this clone: As yet, its antigen is unknown.

Germline assignment: CDR1 MGHRA and CDR2 YSYEKL. V was trimmed by 1 base and J by 2 bases, leaving 11 bases between them. The CDR3 sequence is 15 residues long. Here immunoSEQ multiplex PCR was the method, and the copy in TCRdb shows in-frame clones only, minus some. The sample carries roughly 93,000 clones, about 90% recorded once. This chain links TRBV4-1 with TRBJ1-2; D remains unclear. The specimen comprised peripheral blood, sampled on day 0 of AZD1222 vaccination. This receptor was taken from an adult in good health. The CDR3 DNA is TGCGCCAGCAGCCAAGGGGCACCTACCAACTATGGCTACACCTTC. As protein: CASSQGAPTNYGYTF.